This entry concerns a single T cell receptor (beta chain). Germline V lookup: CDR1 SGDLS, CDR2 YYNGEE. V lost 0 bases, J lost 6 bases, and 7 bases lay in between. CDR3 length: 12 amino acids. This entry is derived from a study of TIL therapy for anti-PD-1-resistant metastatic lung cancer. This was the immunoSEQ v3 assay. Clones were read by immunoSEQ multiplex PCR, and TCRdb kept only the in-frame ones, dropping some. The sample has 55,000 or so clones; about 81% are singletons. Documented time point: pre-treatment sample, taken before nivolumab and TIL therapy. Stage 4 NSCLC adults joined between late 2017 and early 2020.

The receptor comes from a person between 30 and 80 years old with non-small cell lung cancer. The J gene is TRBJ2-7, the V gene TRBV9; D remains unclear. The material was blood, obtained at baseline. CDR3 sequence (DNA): TGTGCCAGCAGCGTAGGAGGTGGCGAGCAGTACTTC. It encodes CASSVGGGEQYF.